The T cell receptor beta chain described here comes from a study of glioma-infiltrating T cells after dendritic cell vaccination. Overall study context: Autologous tumor lysate-pulsed dendritic cell vaccination was given between the early 2000s and the early 2010s. Study findings and constraints: No direct clonality-survival link was found; a diverse polyclonal response may matter.

A remark on this clone: The antigen is not known.

V was pared by 0 bases and J by 4 bases, with 16 bases between. Looked up from germline, CDR1 is SGDLS and CDR2 is YYNGEE. This CDR3 spans 17 amino acids. Time point reported: after dendritic cell vaccination, including at tumor progression/relapse. Fresh-frozen tumor tissue and more than two years of survival data were available for all. The immunoSEQ assay amplified TCRB CDR3 from up to 2 ug DNA. The repertoire was sequenced with immunoSEQ multiplex PCR; TCRdb's copy has only in-frame clones and lacks some. The data hold tens of thousands of clones, with around 84% observed a single time. The V call is TRBV9, the J call TRBJ2-2, with a possible D match to TRBD1 (5 bases). The receptor comes from a human donor with glioblastoma. The sequencing here drew on blood, taken after dendritic cell vaccination. CDR3 DNA sequence: TGTGCCAGCAGCGTAGATAGGGGAAGGTATGCCACCGGGGAGCTGTTTTTT. Its translation: CASSVDRGRYATGELFF.